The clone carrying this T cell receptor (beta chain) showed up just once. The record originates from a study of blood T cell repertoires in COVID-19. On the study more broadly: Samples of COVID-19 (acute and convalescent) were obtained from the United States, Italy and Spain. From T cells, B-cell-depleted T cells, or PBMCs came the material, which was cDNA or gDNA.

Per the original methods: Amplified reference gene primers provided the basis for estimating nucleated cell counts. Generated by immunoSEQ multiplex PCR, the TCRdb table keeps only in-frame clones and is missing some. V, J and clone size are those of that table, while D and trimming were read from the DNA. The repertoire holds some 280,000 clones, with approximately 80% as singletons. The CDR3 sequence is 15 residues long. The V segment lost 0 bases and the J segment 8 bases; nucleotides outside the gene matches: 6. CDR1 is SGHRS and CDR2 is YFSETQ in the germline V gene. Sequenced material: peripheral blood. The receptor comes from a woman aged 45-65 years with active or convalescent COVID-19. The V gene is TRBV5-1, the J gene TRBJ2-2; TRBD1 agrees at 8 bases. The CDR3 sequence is CASSLVDRVSGELFF. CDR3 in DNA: TGCGCCAGCAGCTTGGTGGACAGGGTATCGGGGGAGCTGTTTTTT.